These 27 T cell receptor beta chains were all obtained from the same sample, sequenced in a study of cytomegalovirus exposure and HLA in healthy donors. PCR was performed using 60 Vbeta and 13 Jbeta primers. Measured with immunoSEQ multiplex PCR; TCRdb has only the in-frame clones, and not every one. The sample yields some 180,000 clones, approximately 79% seen once. Sequenced: PBMCs. The receptors here all came from a woman in her twenties or thirties in good health and CMV-seropositive.

The chain is built from TRBV18 and TRBJ1-2; 7 bases are a match to TRBD1. The CDR3 totals 11 residues. Germline trimming cut 6 bases from V and 8 bases from J; bases unmatched to any gene: 3. Germline V gives CDR1 KGHSH, CDR2 LQKENI. The CDR3 DNA reads TGTGCCAGCTCGCAGGGGGGCGGCTACACCTTC. This sequence encodes CASSQGGGYTF.

The rearrangement joins TRBV28 to TRBJ2-3, with TRBD2 matching 9 bases. This CDR3 comprises 12 residues. Per the germline V gene, CDR1 is MDHEN and CDR2 is SYDVKM. The junction had 0 bases not matched to a gene; V was cut back by 5 bases and J by 6 bases. CDR3: CASSGLADTQYF. The CDR3 DNA reads TGTGCCAGCAGTGGACTAGCGGATACGCAGTATTTT.

The gene calls are TRBV7-2 and TRBJ1-2, with 7 positions matching TRBD1. Germline V lookup: CDR1 SGHTA, CDR2 FQGNSA. With V trimmed by 4 bases and J by 4 bases, 12 bases remained unmatched. This CDR3 is 16 amino acids long. The CDR3 nucleotides are TGTGCCAGCAGCTCCGCCGTAATAGGGGGCTCCTATGGCTACACCTTC. It is translated as CASSSAVIGGSYGYTF.

This CDR3 reads CASSQGLAAIQETQYF. For the CDR3, the DNA is TGTGCCAGCAGTCAAGGACTAGCGGCCATCCAAGAGACCCAGTACTTC. The chain has TRBV6-6 and TRBJ2-5; 10 bases are a match to TRBD2. This CDR3 contains 16 residues. The V segment lost 5 bases and the J segment 1 base; nucleotides outside the gene matches: 7. The germline V gene has CDR1 MNHNY and CDR2 SVGAGI (reference sequence).

The rearrangement links TRBV25-1 to TRBJ2-7; 8 bases map to TRBD2. The V and J ends lost 5 bases and 1 base, in that order; junction bases with no gene match: 4. This CDR3 has 14 residues. The germline V gene encodes CDR1 MGHDK and CDR2 SYGVNS. The DNA of the CDR3 is TGTGCCAGCAGTCCGGGGGGGGGATCCTACGAGCAGTACTTC. Amino acid sequence: CASSPGGGSYEQYF.

This chain links TRBV7-8 with TRBJ2-7, with 9 nucleotides matching TRBD1. J lost 2 bases, V lost 3 bases, and 8 bases had no gene match. Germline V gives CDR1 SGHVS, CDR2 FQNEAQ. CDR3 length: 16 amino acids. The CDR3 sequence: CASSLIRGTGTYEQYF. Here the CDR3 DNA reads TGTGCCAGCAGCTTGATAAGAGGGACAGGGACCTACGAGCAGTACTTC. Full variable domain (missing parts from reference TRBV7-8 and TRBJ2-7): GAGVSQSPRYKVAKRGQDVALRCDPISGHVSLFWYQQALGQGPEFLTYFQNEAQLDKSGLPSDRFFAERPEGSVSTLKIQRTQQEDSAVYLCASSLIRGTGTYEQYFGPGTRLTVT.

J is TRBJ2-3 and V is TRBV7-2, with 11 bases that match TRBD2. Germline V gene sequence: CDR1 SGHTA, CDR2 FQGNSA. The CDR3 totals 16 residues. The V and J ends lost 1 base and 2 bases, in that order; junction bases with no gene match: 2. CDR3 DNA sequence: TGTGCCAGCAGCTTAGTTAGCGGGGGGGTCACAGATACGCAGTATTTT. It is translated as CASSLVSGGVTDTQYF. The entire variable domain, with the rest obtained from reference TRBV7-2 and TRBJ2-3, is as follows: GAGVSQSPSNKVTEKGKDVELRCDPISGHTALYWYRQSLGQGLEFLIYFQGNSAPDKSGLPSDRFSAERTGGSVSTLTIQRTQQEDSAVYLCASSLVSGGVTDTQYFGPGTRLTVL.

In its sample, this clone was seen a few times. The chain joins TRBV19 to TRBJ1-5, with TRBD1 matching 7 bases. CDR3 length: 14 amino acids. Losses at the gene ends were 1 base for V and 6 bases for J; bases not matched to a gene: 3. CDR1 and CDR2 (germline): LNHDA, SQIVND (reference sequence). CDR3 sequence (DNA): TGTGCCAGTAGTATAGCGGGACAGAGTCAGCCCCAGCATTTT. Translated: CASSIAGQSQPQHF.

The rearrangement uses TRBV6-5 and TRBJ1-2; D is uncertain. Per germline, CDR1 MNHEY and CDR2 SVGAGI. V gave up 3 bases and J gave up 5 bases, with 10 bases separating them. CDR3 size: 13 residues. For the CDR3, the DNA is TGTGCCAGCAGTTATACCCTATCTTATGGCTACACCTTC. Residues: CASSYTLSYGYTF.

The V call is TRBV19, the J call TRBJ1-2; TRBD1 is a possible D gene (6 bases). The CDR3 covers 13 residues. Per the germline V gene, CDR1 is LNHDA and CDR2 is SQIVND (reference sequence). Trimming pared 3 bases from V and 8 bases from J, leaving 13 bases between. This CDR3 is CASSINREWGYTF. CDR3 bases: TGTGCCAGTAGTATTAACAGGGAATGGGGCTACACCTTC.

The chain links TRBV13 to TRBJ2-6; 8 nucleotides agree with TRBD1. There are 17 residues in the CDR3. Germline lookup yields CDR1 PRHDT and CDR2 FYEKMQ (reference sequence). Trimming removed 6 bases from V and 0 bases from J; junction bases left unmatched: 7. The CDR3 bases are TGTGCCAGCAGACACGGGACAGGCCACTCTGGGGCCAACGTCCTGACTTTC. Protein sequence: CASRHGTGHSGANVLTF.

V gene TRBV7-6 combines with J gene TRBJ2-3, with 16 bases lining up with TRBD2. CDR1 and CDR2 from the germline V gene are SGHVS and FNYEAQ. The ends lost 5 bases at V and 4 bases at J; junction bases unmatched: 9. The CDR3 loop spans 18 amino acids. CDR3 protein: CASSEPGLAGGPPDTQYF. CDR3 sequence (DNA): TGTGCCAGCAGCGAACCGGGACTAGCGGGGGGGCCCCCAGATACGCAGTATTTT.

The chain uses TRBV4-1 and TRBJ1-2, with D unresolved. Between the trimmed V and J ends, which lost 4 bases and 2 bases, there was a span of 11 bases. CDR1 MGHRA and CDR2 YSYEKL come from the germline V gene. The CDR3 sequence is 14 residues long. The CDR3 sequence is CASSPLPGNYGYTF. DNA of the CDR3: TGCGCCAGCAGCCCTCTACCGGGAAACTATGGCTACACCTTC.

The chain employs TRBV6-1 and TRBJ2-4, with 9 positions matching TRBD2. The CDR3 loop spans 15 amino acids. Germline CDR1 reads MNHNS; CDR2 reads SASEGT. The trim removed 5 bases at V and 9 bases at J, leaving 11 bases unmatched. CDR3 bases: TGTGCCAGCAGTCAATTAGCGGGGGAGTGGAGCATTCAGTACTTC. Its translation is CASSQLAGEWSIQYF.

V and J are TRBV10-2 and TRBJ2-4; D ambiguous. This CDR3 contains 16 residues. Germline lookup yields CDR1 WSHSY and CDR2 SAAADI. The V end was cut by 3 bases, the J end by 0 bases, with 12 bases between. In DNA form, the CDR3 reads TGCGCCAGCAGTGACTCGAGACATCTAGCCAAAAACATTCAGTACTTC. Encoded protein: CASSDSRHLAKNIQYF.

The rearrangement uses TRBV18 and TRBJ1-1; D is perhaps TRBD1 (5 bases). In germline, CDR1 is KGHSH, CDR2 LQKENI. The ends were cut back, 0 bases at V and 1 base at J, with 12 bases in the middle. The CDR3 loop spans 16 amino acids. Here the CDR3 reads CASSPPEGQQNTEAFF. CDR3 nucleotides: TGTGCCAGCTCACCACCGGAGGGGCAGCAGAACACTGAAGCTTTCTTT.

V is TRBV27 and J is TRBJ2-2; TRBD1 might be the D (5 bases). CDR3 size: 13 residues. Trimming removed 7 bases at V and 4 bases at J, with 10 bases between. CDR1 is MNHEY, CDR2 SMNVEV, per germline (reference sequence). The CDR3 sequence is CASTRVGTGELFF. Here the CDR3 DNA reads TGTGCCAGCACCAGGGTAGGCACCGGGGAGCTGTTTTTT.

The chain links TRBV29-1 to TRBJ1-1; 7 nucleotides align to TRBD1. CDR1 and CDR2 (germline): SQVTM, ANQGSEA. CDR3 length: 13 amino acids. V lost 6 bases to trimming and J lost 5 bases; unmatched junction nucleotides: 9. CDR3 coding DNA: TGCAGCGTCGCCGGACAGGCCGGTACTGAAGCTTTCTTT. It translates to CSVAGQAGTEAFF.

The V and J genes are TRBV27 and TRBJ2-3; weak D call: TRBD1 (5 bases). Per the germline V gene, CDR1 is MNHEY and CDR2 is SMNVEV (reference sequence). V lost 7 bases and J 0 bases, leaving 17 bases between the germline ends. There are 16 residues in the CDR3. The DNA for the CDR3 is TGTGCCAGCAAAATATTTTGGGGCCCTAGCACAGATACGCAGTATTTT. This gives the protein CASKIFWGPSTDTQYF.

This chain joins TRBV23-1 and TRBJ2-1, with a tentative D call TRBD2 (6 bases). TRBV23-1 is labeled an ORF, and its function is uncertain. This CDR3 is built from 14 residues. Trimming shortened V by 8 bases and J by 4 bases, and 15 bases separated the two germline ends. The CDR3 DNA reads TGCGCCAGCCCACAGGAGGGGAGATACAATGAGCAGTTCTTC. It codes for CASPQEGRYNEQFF.

The rearrangement links TRBV7-8 to TRBJ2-2; TRBD1 matches 7 bases. The length of the CDR3 is 16 residues. V trimming: 2 bases; J trimming: 4 bases; junction bases outside the gene matches: 7. CDR1 is SGHVS, CDR2 FQNEAQ, per germline. The CDR3 sequence: CASSLFLQGPTGELFF. CDR3 sequence (DNA): TGTGCCAGCAGCTTATTTCTACAGGGGCCCACCGGGGAGCTGTTTTTT. Full variable domain (remainder filled in from reference TRBV7-8 and TRBJ2-2): GAGVSQSPRYKVAKRGQDVALRCDPISGHVSLFWYQQALGQGPEFLTYFQNEAQLDKSGLPSDRFFAERPEGSVSTLKIQRTQQEDSAVYLCASSLFLQGPTGELFFGEGSRLTVL.

This CDR3 reads CASSKAGNPYEQYF. In nucleotides, the CDR3 is TGTGCCAGCAGCAAAGCGGGGAACCCCTACGAGCAGTACTTC. The V gene is TRBV27, the J gene TRBJ2-7, with 7 nucleotides matching TRBD2. J lost 2 bases, V lost 6 bases, and 7 bases had no gene match. The CDR3 runs to 14 residues. In germline, CDR1 is MNHEY, CDR2 SMNVEV (reference sequence).

This clone was seen a few times. V gene TRBV4-1 combines with J gene TRBJ1-1; TRBD1 agrees at 7 bases. V trimming: 0 bases; J trimming: 4 bases; junction bases outside the gene matches: 5. Germline V gene lookup returns CDR1 MGHRA and CDR2 YSYEKL. The CDR3 has 15 amino acids. The CDR3 nucleotides are TGCGCCAGCAGCCAAGAGATGCAGGGGGGCACTGAAGCTTTCTTT. Encoded protein: CASSQEMQGGTEAFF.

The chain combines TRBV10-3 with TRBJ1-1; D might be TRBD1 (6 bases). Between the trimmed V and J ends, which lost 6 bases and 4 bases, there was a span of 15 bases. CDR3 length equals 14 residues. Germline CDR1 is ENHRY and CDR2 is SYGVKD. CDR3: CAISQITGSTEAFF. CDR3 DNA sequence: TGTGCCATCAGCCAGATAACAGGGAGCACTGAAGCTTTCTTT.

This chain links TRBV10-1 with TRBJ2-7; tentatively, D is TRBD1 (6 bases). The ends were cut back, 1 base at V and 4 bases at J, with 20 bases in the middle. Germline lookup yields CDR1 WNHNN and CDR2 SYGVQD (reference sequence). CDR3 size: 17 residues. The CDR3, as DNA: TGCGCCAGCAGTGAGTTCCGGACAGACGAGCCCTCTTACGAGCAGTACTTC. It specifies CASSEFRTDEPSYEQYF.

The chain combines TRBV27 with TRBJ1-2, with a weak D call TRBD1 (5 bases). Germline values: CDR1 MNHEY, CDR2 SMNVEV (reference sequence). V was trimmed by 3 bases and J by 6 bases, leaving 11 bases between them. The CDR3 runs to 13 residues. CDR3: CASSLGGWDGYTF. The CDR3 nucleotides are TGTGCCAGCAGTTTGGGGGGTTGGGATGGCTACACCTTC.

The chain carries TRBV29-1 and TRBJ2-2; D is possibly TRBD1 (6 bases). Trimming pared 7 bases from V and 8 bases from J, leaving 17 bases between. This CDR3 contains 13 residues. CDR1 and CDR2 from the germline V gene are SQVTM and ANQGSEA. The CDR3 loop reads CSAPPGGAGELFF. CDR3 in DNA: TGCAGCGCCCCCCCTGGGGGCGCGGGGGAGCTGTTTTTT.